A selection of T cell receptor beta chains follows, all from one sample in a study of blood T cell repertoires in COVID-19. Profiling relied on immunoSEQ multiplex PCR, and the TCRdb table lists in-frame clones only, not all of them. The table has some 100,000 clones, around three quarters seen once. Sample: peripheral blood. These receptors were collected from a human donor in a cohort sampled during active or convalescent COVID-19. CDR3s include the opening cysteine and the closing phenylalanine or tryptophan. Some rows have no size entry. The others give once, few or many, or a class for an expanded clone.

v_gene,j_gene,abundance,CDR3aa
TRBV11-2,TRBJ2-7,.,CASSLTRTSGKYEQYF
TRBV4-3,TRBJ2-7,.,CASSPTVAGGSYEQYF
TRBV14,TRBJ2-7,.,CASSQDPRQGGKSYEQYF
TRBV7-6,TRBJ1-3,.,CASSFAPNQGTGNTIYF
TRBV27,TRBJ2-3,.,CASNPSGGQGKTQYF
TRBV6-2/TRBV6-3,TRBJ2-2,.,CASSYGRVDTGELFF
TRBV5-1,TRBJ2-3,.,CASSIGSSGSRTDTQYF
TRBV3-1/TRBV3-2,TRBJ1-1,once,CASSLTGGAYTEAFF
TRBV6-5,TRBJ1-6,.,CASSYSTQGARSPLHF
TRBV5-1,TRBJ2-6,few,CASRVTESGANVLTF
TRBV5-1,TRBJ1-1,.,CASSLMGQLNTEAFF
TRBV9,TRBJ2-6,.,CASSVARGGTVSGANVLTF
TRBV5-5,TRBJ1-4,.,CASSFGTGQISEKLFF
TRBV5-8,TRBJ1-5,.,CASSLAFFEPQHF
TRBV5-4,TRBJ1-2,.,CATSHSAGDYGYTF
TRBV4-1,TRBJ2-3,.,CASSQEGWTSGRITTDTQYF
TRBV29-1,TRBJ1-6,.,CSVEVASGSPLHF
TRBV18,TRBJ2-2,.,CASSLADAGELFF
TRBV10-3,TRBJ1-1,once,CAISEPRGRGGTEAFF
TRBV18,TRBJ2-3,.,CASSPPRQGADTQYF
TRBV18,TRBJ1-5,.,CASSPPSAGSNQPQHF
TRBV5-4,TRBJ1-2,.,CASSLNWGGYGYTF
TRBV28,TRBJ1-3,.,CASNIGQGSGNTIYF
TRBV11-2,TRBJ2-3,once,CASSFRLLSTDTQYF
TRBV29-1,TRBJ2-1,.,CSVPTGQKQFF
TRBV30,TRBJ1-3,.,CAWSSRGIGNTIYF
TRBV11-2,TRBJ2-1,few,CASRRPGLARSYNEQFF
TRBV5-1,TRBJ1-2,.,CASSLEQGNYGYTF
TRBV24-1,TRBJ2-5,.,CATSDFTSGRKGGETQYF
TRBV7-9,TRBJ2-2,once,CASSLGANTGELFF
TRBV5-5,TRBJ1-2,.,CASSLGTANYGYTF
TRBV19,TRBJ2-3,few,CASSPTGSDTQYF
TRBV11-2,TRBJ2-1,.,CASRADRDSYNEQFF
TRBV5-5,TRBJ2-7,once,CASSWEGVQYF
TRBV7-2,TRBJ1-2,.,CASSLGLGDYGYTF
TRBV24-1,TRBJ1-1,.,CATSDPAGTSEAFF
TRBV10-3,TRBJ2-7,.,CAIKLPTAYEQYF
TRBV6-5,TRBJ1-6,few,CASQSPGQRNSPLHF
TRBV5-1,TRBJ2-7,.,CASSLAGTGPLEQYF
TRBV3-1/TRBV3-2,TRBJ1-6,few,CASSPTLNKNSPLHF
TRBV5-1,TRBJ2-1,once,CASSLGPSGRDEQFF
TRBV30,TRBJ1-5,few,CAWTTGGDNQPQHF
TRBV28,TRBJ1-5,.,CASGPGVGEPQHF
TRBV7-2,TRBJ2-3,.,CASSLDRGRHLSDTQYF
TRBV7-9,TRBJ1-4,once,CASSLGRGGEKLFF
TRBV7-9,TRBJ2-3,.,CASSFSGGGTDTQYF
TRBV7-9,TRBJ2-7,.,CASSRGTATYEQYF
TRBV6-5,TRBJ2-7,.,CASSYPQGYSHEQYF
TRBV11-3,TRBJ2-6,few,CASSPGGAHGANVLTF
TRBV4-3,TRBJ1-6,few,CASSQATGWNSPLHF